Each of the 15 T cell receptor beta chains below was sequenced from the same sample in a study of T cells in tumors after PD-1 blockade. The method was immunoSEQ multiplex PCR; TCRdb's version includes in-frame clones alone and lacks a portion of them. The table records 45,000 to 60,000 clones, over 70% of them present only once. The specimen comprised PBMCs, sampled before anti-PD-1 treatment. The receptors come from a human donor with basal cell carcinoma.

The J gene is TRBJ2-4, the V gene TRBV27; 7 nucleotides line up with TRBD1. The CDR3 length is 16 residues. Losses at the gene ends were 8 bases for V and 0 bases for J; bases not matched to a gene: 10. Germline-derived CDR1 and CDR2 are MNHEY and SMNVEV (reference sequence). This CDR3 is CASQGWGQSAKNIQYF. The CDR3 DNA reads TGTGCCAGCCAGGGGTGGGGACAGTCAGCCAAAAACATTCAGTACTTC.

This rearrangement joins TRBV5-6 to TRBJ2-7; possible D gene TRBD2, 6 bases. The ends were cut back, 4 bases at V and 3 bases at J, with 11 bases in the middle. The CDR3 length is 13 residues. CDR1 SGHDT and CDR2 YYEEEE come from the germline V gene. The chain's CDR3 is CASSDGGFYEQYF. The CDR3, as DNA: TGTGCCAGCAGCGACGGGGGATTCTACGAGCAGTACTTC.

This clone has a single count. This chain uses TRBV28 with TRBJ1-1; no definite D call. From germline, CDR1 is MDHEN and CDR2 SYDVKM. The CDR3 has 11 residues. V lost 3 bases and J 4 bases, leaving 3 bases between the germline ends. Written as DNA, the CDR3 is TGTGCCAGCAGTTTGTTCACTGAAGCTTTCTTT. Translated, it gives CASSLFTEAFF.

The chain joins TRBV19 to TRBJ2-2, with TRBD2 matching 8 bases. The CDR3 runs 17 residues. Per the germline V gene, CDR1 is LNHDA and CDR2 is SQIVND (reference sequence). V lost 4 bases and J lost 5; bases outside the gene matches: 12. CDR3 in DNA: TGTGCCAGTAGTACCCCACGGGGGGGCGGGTATACCGGGGAGCTGTTTTTT. Encoded protein: CASSTPRGGGYTGELFF.

This clone was recorded a few times. The chain combines TRBV3-1 (or the pseudogene TRBV3-2) with TRBJ1-5, with TRBD1 matching over 7 bases. CDR1 and CDR2 from the germline V gene are LGHDT and YNNKEL (reference sequence). This CDR3 has 15 amino acids. J was trimmed by 0 bases and V by 3 bases; bases with no gene match: 2. Here the CDR3 reads CASSQTGNSNQPQHF. CDR3 sequence (DNA): TGTGCCAGCAGCCAGACAGGGAATAGCAATCAGCCCCAGCATTTT.

This sequence joins TRBV28 and TRBJ1-4; possible D gene TRBD1, 5 bases. Germline assignment: CDR1 MDHEN and CDR2 SYDVKM. The ends were cut back, 4 bases at V and 8 bases at J, with 8 bases in the middle. This CDR3 contains 12 residues. The CDR3, as DNA: TGTGCCAGCAGTTCAGGGAGGGAAAAACTGTTTTTT. This encodes CASSSGREKLFF.

The chain links TRBV27 to TRBJ2-3; 10 nucleotides match TRBD1. The CDR3 consists of 15 residues. Losses at the gene ends were 7 bases for V and 0 bases for J; bases not matched to a gene: 4. Per germline, CDR1 MNHEY and CDR2 SMNVEV (reference sequence). The CDR3 DNA sequence: TGTGCCAGCACAAGGACAGGGGGGAGCACAGATACGCAGTATTTT. It codes for CASTRTGGSTDTQYF.

The chain combines TRBV7-2 with TRBJ1-6, with D unclear. The germline CDR1 and CDR2 sequences are SGHTA and FQGNSA. Trimming took off 4 bases at V and 9 bases at J, with 13 bases between the two ends. The CDR3 has 14 residues. The CDR3, as DNA: TGTGCCAGCAGCTCGGGGTCGGGGAGTTCACCCCTCCACTTT. This codes for CASSSGSGSSPLHF.

This clone occurred once. V is TRBV18 and J is TRBJ2-1; TRBD1 agrees at 9 bases. CDR1 and CDR2 (germline): KGHSH, LQKENI. There are 15 residues in the CDR3. The junction had 4 bases not matched to a gene; V was cut back by 0 bases and J by 7 bases. The CDR3 here is CASSPPGQGPNEQFF. The CDR3 bases are TGTGCCAGCTCACCACCGGGACAGGGACCGAATGAGCAGTTCTTC.

This clone was recorded a few times. The V gene is TRBV4-1, the J gene TRBJ2-7, with TRBD2 as a possible D gene (6 bases). CDR1 is MGHRA, CDR2 YSYEKL, per germline. This CDR3 comprises 15 residues. Trimming took 5 bases from V and 6 from J, leaving 20 bases between them. CDR3 region: CASSGPGGGLGEQYF. The DNA of the CDR3 is TGCGCCAGCAGCGGTCCAGGTGGAGGGCTCGGCGAGCAGTACTTC.

The genes are TRBV6-4 and TRBJ2-5; 9 bases are a match to TRBD2. V was clipped by 4 bases and J by 3 bases; unmatched bases: 6. This CDR3 has 15 residues. The germline V gene has CDR1 MRHNA and CDR2 SNTAGT. The chain's CDR3 is CASSAGTSREETQYF. The CDR3 nucleotides are TGTGCCAGCAGTGCCGGGACTAGCAGGGAAGAGACCCAGTACTTC.

This rearrangement joins TRBV2 to TRBJ2-7; TRBD1 might be the D (5 bases). CDR1 and CDR2 from the germline V gene are SNHLY and FYNNEI. This CDR3 is 11 amino acids long. With 2 bases removed from V and 11 bases from J, the gap between germline ends came to 10 bases. CDR3: CASSERGWEYF. CDR3 nucleotides: TGTGCCAGCAGTGAAAGGGGTTGGGAGTACTTC.

The chain combines TRBV6-6 with TRBJ1-1; TRBD1 is a possible D gene (5 bases). The CDR3 covers 12 residues. V was cut by 11 bases and J by 0 bases, with 10 bases left in between. CDR1 and CDR2 from the germline V gene are MNHNY and SVGAGI (reference sequence). The CDR3 coding sequence is TGTGCCTCGGGACCAATGAACACTGAAGCTTTCTTT. Translating gives CASGPMNTEAFF.

This clone has only a few counts. The chain carries TRBV27 and TRBJ1-5; D call uncertain. The CDR3 runs 14 residues. The germline gives CDR1 MNHEY, CDR2 SMNVEV (reference sequence). V was pared by 5 bases and J by 2 bases, with 10 bases between. The CDR3: CASSPRPGNQPQHF. DNA for the CDR3: TGTGCCAGCAGTCCCCGGCCGGGCAATCAGCCCCAGCATTTT.

The CDR3 here is CASSIGLAGARDEQFF. In DNA, the CDR3 is TGTGCCAGTAGTATAGGACTAGCGGGGGCCCGGGATGAGCAGTTCTTC. The V and J genes are TRBV19 and TRBJ2-1; 12 bases are shared with TRBD2. CDR1 and CDR2 (germline): LNHDA, SQIVND (reference sequence). This CDR3 has 16 amino acids. Losses at the gene ends were 1 base for V and 8 bases for J; bases not matched to a gene: 6. Using reference TRBV19 and TRBJ2-1 for the parts outside the CDR3, the full variable domain is DGGITQSPKYLFRKEGQNVTLSCEQNLNHDAMYWYRQDPGQGLRLIYYSQIVNDFQKGDIAEGYSVSREKKESFPLTVTSAQKNPTAFYLCASSIGLAGARDEQFFGPGTRLTVL.